This T cell receptor beta chain was identified during a study of T cells in Graves' hyperthyroidism and ophthalmopathy. General study results and limits: Among thyroid clonotypes expanded above 0.001, most also appeared in blood. Progression to ophthalmopathy was predicted a median of 6.5 months early.

RNA transcripts yielded amplified TCR beta CDR3 regions. The primer set for the first-round RT-PCR of the TCR CDR3 was HTBI. TCRdb used MiXCR to reprocess the multiplex PCR reads, holding one entry per CDR3 protein. The sample contains 350,000 or so distinct CDR3 sequences, roughly a fifth of which appear only once. V was shortened by 5 bases and J by 6 bases, with 13 bases between the two germline ends. This CDR3 has 14 residues. Looked up from germline, CDR1 is SEHNR and CDR2 is FQNEAQ (reference sequence). Researchers defined stable Graves' hyperthyroidism as no ophthalmopathy progression within 18 months. It was 8 to 10 ml of fresh peripheral blood that supplied the PBMCs. Turning to this clonotype: Its antigen is currently unknown.

The chain has TRBV7-9 and TRBJ1-4; D not resolved. The sequenced material came from blood. This receptor was identified in a woman aged 45-60 years with Graves' hyperthyroidism. The CDR3 reads CASSPELMDEKLFF. As DNA, the CDR3 is TGTGCCAGCAGCCCTGAATTGATGGATGAAAAACTGTTTTTT.